The 17 T cell receptor beta chains presented below share a single source sample, sequenced in a study of human T cells and chemical hapten exposure. As to time point: patch test 3, about 24 weeks after DPC sensitization. As for treatment: therapeutic diphenylcyclopropenone sensitization with weekly scalp DPC. One entry per CDR3 protein results from TCRdb running MiXCR on the RACE reads. The data hold some 97,000 distinct CDR3 sequences, with 27% observed a single time. This specimen was whole blood, taken in connection with sensitization to the hapten diphenylcyclopropenone (DPC). The receptors were gathered from a man between 35 and 55 years old with alopecia areata. Some clones in this sample may be carry-over from other donors' samples.

This clonotype was counted a few times. The V call is TRBV27, the J call TRBJ1-5; D uncertain. Trimming left V 4 bases short and J 6 bases short, with 10 bases between. The CDR3 is made up of 13 amino acids. The germline gives CDR1 MNHEY, CDR2 SMNVEV (reference sequence). The CDR3 DNA follows: TGTGCCAGCAGTTCTAGGTGGACTCAGCCCCAGCATTTT. This translates into CASSSRWTQPQHF.

This clonotype has ten or more counts. This chain uses TRBV12-3 or TRBV12-4 with TRBJ2-2; 8 bases agree with TRBD2. CDR3 length equals 17 residues. The V gene end was trimmed by 5 bases and the J gene end by 2 bases; junction bases not matched to a gene: 10. CDR3 residues: CASSTLGAGGNTGELFF. CDR3 DNA: TGTGCCAGCAGTACCCTAGGGGCGGGAGGAAACACCGGGGAGCTGTTTTTT.

DNA of the CDR3: TGTGCCACCAGTGATGGGTTGGCAGAGCAGTTCTTC. It is translated as CATSDGLAEQFF. The gene calls are TRBV24-1 and TRBJ2-1, with D hard to call. The CDR3 extends over 12 amino acids. Trimming removed 3 bases at V and 10 bases at J, with 9 bases between. CDR1 and CDR2 from the germline V gene are KGHDR and SFDVKD.

V and J are TRBV7-2 and TRBJ2-2; D not resolved. Germline V gene data show CDR1 as SGHTA and CDR2 as FQGNSA. This CDR3 spans 14 amino acids. Trimming took off 1 base at V and 6 bases at J, with 9 bases between the two ends. The CDR3 loop reads CASSLGGDAGELFF. CDR3 nucleotides: TGTGCCAGCAGCTTAGGAGGCGACGCCGGGGAGCTGTTTTTT.

This clonotype was counted between two and nine times. The J gene is TRBJ2-2, the V gene TRBV20-1; 7 bases map to TRBD2. This CDR3 has 15 amino acids. CDR1 and CDR2 (germline): DFQATT, SNEGSKA (reference sequence). With V trimmed by 6 bases and J by 4 bases, 11 bases remained unmatched. For the CDR3, the DNA is TGCAGTGCACCAAAGCGGGGTAGGGCCACCGGGGAGCTGTTTTTT. Protein sequence: CSAPKRGRATGELFF.

This clonotype was picked up a small number of times. V and J are TRBV12-3 or TRBV12-4 and TRBJ1-1; D not certain. V was trimmed by 3 bases and J by 7 bases, leaving 6 bases between them. The length of the CDR3 is 11 residues. CDR3 region: CASSLDGEAFF. The CDR3 nucleotides read TGTGCCAGCAGTTTGGACGGTGAAGCTTTCTTT.

The chain couples TRBV2 to TRBJ1-2; possibly TRBD1 for D (6 bases). CDR1 and CDR2 from the germline V gene are SNHLY and FYNNEI. Trimming took off 5 bases at V and 8 bases at J, with 21 bases between the two ends. The length of the CDR3 is 15 residues. The CDR3 nucleotides are TGTGCCAGCAGTCACCACCCCGACAGGTCATTGGGCTACACCTTC. As protein: CASSHHPDRSLGYTF.

This clonotype came up a few times. This chain links TRBV29-1 with TRBJ2-1, with D possibly TRBD2 on 6 matching bases. CDR1 is SQVTM and CDR2 is ANQGSEA in the germline V gene. The CDR3 has 15 amino acids. V dropped 4 bases and J dropped 7 bases, with 20 bases sitting between them. This CDR3 is CSVGGVLKSGNEQFF. The CDR3 coding sequence is TGCAGCGTTGGGGGGGTCTTAAAGAGTGGGAATGAGCAGTTCTTC.

This clonotype has just a few counts. The genes are TRBV18 and TRBJ1-2; tentative D call: TRBD1 (5 bases). The CDR3 is made up of 13 amino acids. The germline V gene encodes CDR1 KGHSH and CDR2 LQKENI. V was clipped by 4 bases and J by 0 bases, with 6 bases between them. DNA of the CDR3: TGTGCCAGCTCACAGACAGCTAACTATGGCTACACCTTC. It encodes CASSQTANYGYTF.

The rearrangement links TRBV18 to TRBJ1-4; TRBD1 matches 10 bases. V shed 0 bases and J 8 bases; nucleotides not matched to a gene: 3. Germline V gene lookup returns CDR1 KGHSH and CDR2 LQKENI. CDR3 length equals 15 residues. In DNA form, the CDR3 reads TGTGCCAGCTCACCACCGGGACAGGGGATGGAAAAACTGTTTTTT. This encodes CASSPPGQGMEKLFF.

This clonotype was counted many times. The rearrangement links TRBV12-3 or TRBV12-4 to TRBJ2-3; no firm D call. Trimming left V 5 bases short and J 4 bases short, with 16 bases between. The CDR3 has 15 amino acids. The CDR3 nucleotides are TGTGCCAGCAGTCGCGGCCGAAGCTTGGCAGATACGCAGTATTTT. Protein product: CASSRGRSLADTQYF.

This clonotype was picked up a small number of times. This chain connects TRBV6-5 to TRBJ2-1; 8 bases line up with TRBD2. This CDR3 is built from 14 residues. Germline CDR1 reads MNHEY; CDR2 reads SVGAGI. V shed 6 bases and J 8 bases; nucleotides not matched to a gene: 9. The CDR3: CASRISGTPYEQFF. The CDR3 bases are TGTGCCAGCAGGATTAGCGGGACGCCATATGAGCAGTTCTTC.

The chain couples TRBV20-1 to TRBJ2-3; 7 bases agree with TRBD2. Germline V gene lookup returns CDR1 DFQATT and CDR2 SNEGSKA (reference sequence). Trimming removed 0 bases from V and 2 bases from J; junction bases left unmatched: 5. CDR3 length: 15 residues. CDR3 residues: CSARDRRLATDTQYF. For the CDR3, the DNA is TGCAGTGCTAGAGATCGGCGACTAGCCACAGATACGCAGTATTTT.

This clonotype was seen a handful of times. The CDR3 reads CASSQDRVVTDTQYF. The CDR3 DNA reads TGCGCCAGCAGCCAAGACAGGGTCGTAACAGATACGCAGTATTTT. The rearrangement joins TRBV4-3 to TRBJ2-3; D possibly corresponds to TRBD1 (5 bases). In germline, CDR1 is LGHNA, CDR2 YSLEER. The CDR3 consists of 15 residues. V was shortened by 0 bases and J by 3 bases, with 10 bases between the two germline ends.

The J gene is TRBJ1-1, the V gene TRBV9, with TRBD1 matching over 11 bases. Germline values: CDR1 SGDLS, CDR2 YYNGEE. V lost 0 bases, J lost 4 bases, and 2 bases stayed unmatched. This CDR3 contains 15 residues. The DNA for the CDR3 is TGTGCCAGCAGCGTAGCTGGGACAGGGGGCACTGAAGCTTTCTTT. This sequence encodes CASSVAGTGGTEAFF.

The chain carries TRBV29-1 and TRBJ2-3, with TRBD2 identical over 13 bases. This CDR3 spans 13 amino acids. The junction had 0 bases not matched to a gene; V was cut back by 8 bases and J by 1 base. Germline assignment: CDR1 SQVTM and CDR2 ANQGSEA. CDR3 residues: CSTSGRGTDTQYF. The DNA of the CDR3 is TGCAGCACTAGCGGGAGGGGCACAGATACGCAGTATTTT.

This clonotype was counted only a few times. This rearrangement joins TRBV28 to TRBJ2-3; TRBD2 might be the D (5 bases). V was trimmed by 3 bases and J by 2 bases, leaving 9 bases between them. Germline CDR1 is MDHEN and CDR2 is SYDVKM. The CDR3 spans 14 residues. The CDR3 sequence is CASSLTGYTDTQYF. As DNA, the CDR3 is TGTGCCAGCAGTTTGACGGGATACACAGATACGCAGTATTTT.